Listed below are T cell receptor beta chains from one sample, sequenced in a study of OX40 agonist ivuxolimab in advanced cancers. The data were produced by immunoSEQ multiplex PCR, yet TCRdb's version contains in-frame clones alone and is incomplete. The sample has around 65,000 clones; about nine tenths are singletons. The sequenced sample was CD4+ or CD8+ T cells sorted from blood, obtained in a trial of the OX40 agonist ivuxolimab. Receptors originate from an adult with an advanced solid tumor such as melanoma, head and neck, liver or kidney cancer. CDR3s leave out the opening cysteine and the closing phenylalanine or tryptophan.

cdr3_aa: ASSLRAYEQY
v_call: TRBV7-9
j_call: TRBJ2-7

cdr3_aa: ASSIIPDPPYEQY
v_call: TRBV2
j_call: TRBJ2-7

cdr3_aa: ASSTQDRDEKLF
v_call: TRBV6-5
j_call: TRBJ1-4

cdr3_aa: ASSSQEAGETQY
v_call: TRBV5-5
j_call: TRBJ2-5

cdr3_aa: ASSKGRVLNEKLF
v_call: TRBV2
j_call: TRBJ1-4

cdr3_aa: ASSEISGGGTEAF
v_call: TRBV6-1
j_call: TRBJ1-1

cdr3_aa: ASSQPVRRETQY
v_call: TRBV6-7
j_call: TRBJ2-5

cdr3_aa: ASSWTGADEQY
v_call: TRBV18
j_call: TRBJ2-7

cdr3_aa: ASTYPGEAYNSPLH
v_call: TRBV28
j_call: TRBJ1-6

cdr3_aa: SVDGSGGSYNEQF
v_call: TRBV29-1
j_call: TRBJ2-1

cdr3_aa: ASSQAGELF
v_call: TRBV27
j_call: TRBJ2-2

cdr3_aa: ASSPGPSPPNEQY
v_call: TRBV7-6
j_call: TRBJ2-7

cdr3_aa: ASLLLTNPQETQY
v_call: TRBV5-6
j_call: TRBJ2-5

cdr3_aa: ASSVTSSPYEQY
v_call: TRBV9
j_call: TRBJ2-7

cdr3_aa: ASSQDEGAHNEQF
v_call: TRBV4-2
j_call: TRBJ2-1

cdr3_aa: ASSGEAQESDEQF
v_call: TRBV2
j_call: TRBJ2-1

cdr3_aa: ASSLQQGGYEQY
v_call: TRBV5-1
j_call: TRBJ2-7

cdr3_aa: ASSQGDGREF
v_call: TRBV4-1
j_call: TRBJ2-1

cdr3_aa: ASSYEVNTEAF
v_call: TRBV6-5
j_call: TRBJ1-1

cdr3_aa: SASGTEYGYT
v_call: TRBV29-1
j_call: TRBJ1-2

cdr3_aa: ASSPPWVTNSPLH
v_call: TRBV18
j_call: TRBJ1-6

cdr3_aa: ASSLFVENEQF
v_call: TRBV27
j_call: TRBJ2-1

cdr3_aa: ASSDGTGYEQY
v_call: TRBV13
j_call: TRBJ2-7

cdr3_aa: ASSPISSTDTQY
v_call: TRBV14
j_call: TRBJ2-3

cdr3_aa: ASSLGQSYEQY
v_call: TRBV13
j_call: TRBJ2-7

cdr3_aa: ASKWGFATDGNTIY
v_call: TRBV11-1
j_call: TRBJ1-3

cdr3_aa: ASSVEAYNEQF
v_call: TRBV9
j_call: TRBJ2-1

cdr3_aa: ASSWDSNTGELF
v_call: TRBV28
j_call: TRBJ2-2

cdr3_aa: ASSLGLTEQGLKSYNSPLH
v_call: TRBV7-6
j_call: TRBJ1-6

cdr3_aa: ASTGTDTYNEQF
v_call: TRBV27
j_call: TRBJ2-1

cdr3_aa: ASSEAGAEDGYT
v_call: TRBV6-1
j_call: TRBJ1-2

cdr3_aa: ASSRGTSGVETQY
v_call: TRBV14
j_call: TRBJ2-5